In this sample, the clone carrying this T cell receptor beta chain turned up once. What it binds is unknown. Every patient was affected by relapse after autologous stem cell transplantation, while exposure to brentuximab vedotin was not uniform. Clones were read by immunoSEQ multiplex PCR, and TCRdb kept only the in-frame ones, dropping some. The sample carries some 96,000 clones, roughly 89% recorded once. This specimen comes from a study of PD-1 blockade in classical Hodgkin lymphoma. Study-level points and caveats: At baseline, newly diagnosed patients reportedly showed less TCR diversity than healthy donors. Nivolumab initiation under 1 year post-ASCT meant exclusion. Complete responders possessed baseline diversity comparable to newly diagnosed patients. Compared with baseline, CD4+ but not CD8+ TCR diversity had risen significantly by C4D1.

The source of this sequence is a human donor with classical Hodgkin lymphoma. The sample in question was peripheral blood mononuclear cells (PBMCs), obtained at baseline.

CDR3 DNA sequence: TGCGCCAGCAGCCCGGAGGGCACAGATACGCAGTATTTT. This sequence encodes CASSPEGTDTQYF. The chain joins TRBV5-1 to TRBJ2-3; weak D call: TRBD2 (5 bases). Germline V gene sequence: CDR1 SGHRS, CDR2 YFSETQ. V was trimmed by 4 bases and J by 1 base, leaving 7 bases between them. The CDR3 length is 13 residues.